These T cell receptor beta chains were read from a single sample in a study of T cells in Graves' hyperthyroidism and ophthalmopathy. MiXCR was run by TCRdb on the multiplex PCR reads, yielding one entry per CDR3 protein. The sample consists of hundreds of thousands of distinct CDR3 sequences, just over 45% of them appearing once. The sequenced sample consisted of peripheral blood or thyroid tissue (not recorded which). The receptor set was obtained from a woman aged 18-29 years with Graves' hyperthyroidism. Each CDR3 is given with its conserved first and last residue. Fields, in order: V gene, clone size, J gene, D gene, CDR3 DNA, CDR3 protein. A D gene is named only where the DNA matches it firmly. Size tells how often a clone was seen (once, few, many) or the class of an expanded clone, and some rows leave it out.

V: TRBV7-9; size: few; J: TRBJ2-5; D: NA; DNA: TGTGCCAGCCAATCGGCTGGGGAGACCCAGTACTTC; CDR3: CASQSAGETQYF
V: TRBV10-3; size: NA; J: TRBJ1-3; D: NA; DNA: TGTGCCAGCAGTTACCTCGGGGGGCTTGGAAACACCATATATTTT; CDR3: CASSYLGGLGNTIYF
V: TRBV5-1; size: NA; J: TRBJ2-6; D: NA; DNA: TGCGCCAGCAGCCTTTACCTGTTGGGGGCTGGGGCCAACGTCCTGACTTTC; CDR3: CASSLYLLGAGANVLTF
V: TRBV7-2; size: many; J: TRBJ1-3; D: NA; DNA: TGTGCCAGCAGCTTGGGACCCTTAGGCGGAAACACCATATATTTT; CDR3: CASSLGPLGGNTIYF
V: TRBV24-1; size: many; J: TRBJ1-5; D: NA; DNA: TGTGCCACCAGTGATTCGAGGACAGCCACGGGACAGCCCCAGCATTTT; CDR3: CATSDSRTATGQPQHF
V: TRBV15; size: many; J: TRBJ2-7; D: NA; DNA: TGTGCCACCAGCAGCGGACGTGGGGAGCAGTACTTC; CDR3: CATSSGRGEQYF
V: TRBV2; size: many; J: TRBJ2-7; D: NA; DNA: TGTGCCAGCAGTGATGGGAGCTCCTACGAGCAGTACTTC; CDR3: CASSDGSSYEQYF
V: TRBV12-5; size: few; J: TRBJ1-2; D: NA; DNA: TGTGCTAGTGGTTTCGGCTATGGCTACACCTTC; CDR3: CASGFGYGYTF
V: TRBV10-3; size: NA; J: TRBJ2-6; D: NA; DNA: TGTGCCAGCAGTGTTGGACAGTCTGGGGCCAACGTCCTGACTTTC; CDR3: CASSVGQSGANVLTF
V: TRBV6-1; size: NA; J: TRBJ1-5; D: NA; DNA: TGTGCCAGCACGGCGGGCAGCAATCAGCCCCAGCATTTT; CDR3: CASTAGSNQPQHF
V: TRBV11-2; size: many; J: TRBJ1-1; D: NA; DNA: TGTGCCAGCAGCTTATCCCCCCGGAACACTGAAGCTTTCTTT; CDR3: CASSLSPRNTEAFF
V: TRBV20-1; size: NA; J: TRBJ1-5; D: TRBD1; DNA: TGCAGTGCTAGAGGGGACAGTCTTGCCGTCCTCAATCAGCCCCAGCATTTT; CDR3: CSARGDSLAVLNQPQHF
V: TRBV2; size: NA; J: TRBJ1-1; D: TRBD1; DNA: TGTGCCAGCAGGGGACAGGGGTGGGACACTGAAGCTTTCTTT; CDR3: CASRGQGWDTEAFF
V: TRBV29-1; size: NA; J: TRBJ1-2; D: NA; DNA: TGCAGCTTAGCGGGGGGTACAGGTGTCCCGAATGGCTACACCTTC; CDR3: CSLAGGTGVPNGYTF
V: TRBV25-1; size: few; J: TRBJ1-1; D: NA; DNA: TGTGCCAGCTCACCCGGGGTGGGCACTGAAGCTTTCTTT; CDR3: CASSPGVGTEAFF
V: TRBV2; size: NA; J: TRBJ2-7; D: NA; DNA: TGCGCCAGCAGCTTGGTAGGGACGGTCTACGAGCAGTACTTC; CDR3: CASSLVGTVYEQYF
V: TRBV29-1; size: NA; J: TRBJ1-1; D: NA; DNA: TGCAGCGTTGAAAGAAGAATCGATCCTGGAGCTTTCTTT; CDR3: CSVERRIDPGAFF
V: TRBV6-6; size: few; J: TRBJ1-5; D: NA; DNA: TGTGCCAGCAGCTCGGGTTACAATCAGCCCCAGCATTTT; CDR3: CASSSGYNQPQHF
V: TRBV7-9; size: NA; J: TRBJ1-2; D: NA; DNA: TGTGCCAGCAGCTTCGGGGTCGGCGCGGGGTCATCTAACTATGGCTACACCTTC; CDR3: CASSFGVGAGSSNYGYTF
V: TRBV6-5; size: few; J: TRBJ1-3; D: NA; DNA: TGTGCCAGCAGGTCGTGGAGCTCTGGAAACACCATATATTTT; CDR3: CASRSWSSGNTIYF
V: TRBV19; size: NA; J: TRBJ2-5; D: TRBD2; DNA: TGTGCCAGCCACCCTAGCGGGAGGGTCCAAGAGACCCAGTACTTC; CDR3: CASHPSGRVQETQYF
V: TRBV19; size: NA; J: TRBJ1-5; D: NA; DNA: TGTGCCAGTAGTATTGTTGGGGATTGGAATCAGCCCCAGCATTTT; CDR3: CASSIVGDWNQPQHF